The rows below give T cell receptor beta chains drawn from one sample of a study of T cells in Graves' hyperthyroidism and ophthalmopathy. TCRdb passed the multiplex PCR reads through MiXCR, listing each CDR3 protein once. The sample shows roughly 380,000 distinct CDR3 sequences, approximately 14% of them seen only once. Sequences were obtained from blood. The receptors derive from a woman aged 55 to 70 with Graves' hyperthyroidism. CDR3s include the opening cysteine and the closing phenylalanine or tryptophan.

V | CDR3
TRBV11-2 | CASMSLARHEQFF
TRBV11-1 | CASSLARDRGRRDEQFF
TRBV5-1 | CASSLVGQGASGANVLTF
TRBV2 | CASSDGVVGSPLHF
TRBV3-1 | CASSQVGLGGYTF
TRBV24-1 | CATARTFGNTGELFF
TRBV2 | CASTRGLNEKLFF
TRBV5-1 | CASSLSRQTNSPLHF
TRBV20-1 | CSASISGSEGNPDTQYF
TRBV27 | CASSLSTAWGTSNQPQHF
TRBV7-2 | CASTKTAGLYEQYF
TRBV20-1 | CSARESSGSADTQYF
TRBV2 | CASSEALGFGYTF
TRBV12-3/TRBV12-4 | CASSLGGAGEKLFF
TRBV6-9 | CASSYGYSGAYNEQFF
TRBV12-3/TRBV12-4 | CASSPVSGNQPQHF
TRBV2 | CASSELAGNQPQHF
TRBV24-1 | CATSDYSGSSYNEQFF
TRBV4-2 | CASSQDEKREAFF
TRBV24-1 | CATSHTQGYNEQFF
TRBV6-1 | CASSRRLAGDVNEQFF
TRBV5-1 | CASSLFFGGGQETQYF
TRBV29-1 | CSVEDFGRSADTQYF
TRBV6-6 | CASSYPGLQETQYF
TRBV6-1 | CASSDRDSSYNEQFF
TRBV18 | CASSPRTGEQYF
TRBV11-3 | CASSLAYNSPLHF
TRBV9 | CASSPPAASGSHEQYF
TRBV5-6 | CASSLEAFEQFF
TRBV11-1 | CASSLMGTGDREQYF
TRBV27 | CASSPLGLAGPDTQYF
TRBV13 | CASSVRLARGPTLEQYF
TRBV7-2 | CASSPRAGSQGSPLHF
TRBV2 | CASSRLAGYEQYF
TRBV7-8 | CASSFLIGGTVGYTF
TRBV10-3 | CAISADRAQPQHF
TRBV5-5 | CASTRTSGQETQYF
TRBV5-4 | CASSQINNEQFF
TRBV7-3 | CASSSGQGTLYEQYF
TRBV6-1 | CATRSGGYEQYF
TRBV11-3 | CASSFLAQETRYF
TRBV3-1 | CASSQEGRGETQYF
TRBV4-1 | CASSQEREGGRPTNEQFF
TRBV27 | CASSRQQRDQETQYF
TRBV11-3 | CASSPRGTTDTQYF
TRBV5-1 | CASSLMGLDDVTQYF
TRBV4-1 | CASSQARGLAGETDTQYF
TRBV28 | CASSPTSASGEYNEQFF
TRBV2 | CASSGGLAGGAYNEQFF